Following are 3 T cell receptor beta chains from one sample sequenced in a study of cytomegalovirus exposure and HLA in healthy donors. In the PCR, 60 Vbeta and 13 Jbeta primers were used. Profiled with immunoSEQ multiplex PCR; TCRdb holds only in-frame clones, not every one. The sample lists 120,000 or so clones, around three quarters occurring once. Sequencing used PBMCs. The receptors come from a woman aged 35 to 49 in good health and CMV-seronegative.

This sequence joins TRBV7-9 and TRBJ1-1; D call uncertain. Per the germline V gene, CDR1 is SEHNR and CDR2 is FQNEAQ (reference sequence). The CDR3 spans 13 residues. Trimming pared 5 bases from V and 8 bases from J, leaving 15 bases between. The DNA for the CDR3 is TGTGCCAGCAGCCGTAGAGGAGACGGGGAAGCTTTCTTT. Translating gives CASSRRGDGEAFF.

The V and J genes are TRBV28 and TRBJ1-2; unclear D gene. Looked up from germline, CDR1 is MDHEN and CDR2 is SYDVKM. The CDR3 has 14 residues. Trimming took off 2 bases at V and 3 bases at J, with 10 bases between the two ends. CDR3 sequence reads: CASSLGSVDYGYTF. The CDR3 DNA follows: TGTGCCAGCAGTTTAGGAAGCGTGGACTATGGCTACACCTTC.

This clone was observed once. This chain links TRBV2 with TRBJ2-1, with D possibly TRBD2 on 5 matching bases. Germline V CDR1 and CDR2: SNHLY, FYNNEI. The CDR3 is made up of 13 amino acids. Trimming took off 4 bases at V and 5 bases at J, with 9 bases between the two ends. CDR3 region: CASSVGLNNEQFF. CDR3 in DNA: TGTGCCAGCAGTGTTGGACTGAACAATGAGCAGTTCTTC. Full variable domain (rest looked up from reference TRBV2 and TRBJ2-1): EPEVTQTPSHQVTQMGQEVILRCVPISNHLYFYWYRQILGQKVEFLVSFYNNEISEKSEIFDDQFSVERPDGSNFTLKIRSTKLEDSAMYFCASSVGLNNEQFFGPGTRLTVL.